Each of the 8 T cell receptor beta chains below was sequenced from the same sample in a study of T cells in Graves' hyperthyroidism and ophthalmopathy. Amplification targeted TCR beta CDR3 regions from RNA transcripts. A first-round RT-PCR of the TCR CDR3 used the HTBI primer set. TCRdb re-called the multiplex PCR reads through MiXCR, storing one row per CDR3 protein. The sample consists of more than 350,000 distinct CDR3 sequences, about 17% of them appearing once. Sequenced: blood. The receptors were gathered from a woman aged 25-40 years with Graves' hyperthyroidism that later progressed to Graves' ophthalmopathy.

This clonotype has a handful of counts. The chain uses TRBV20-1 and TRBJ2-3, with 9 positions matching TRBD1. V shed 5 bases and J 5 bases; nucleotides not matched to a gene: 11. There are 15 residues in the CDR3. In germline, CDR1 is DFQATT, CDR2 SNEGSKA (reference sequence). As DNA, the CDR3 is TGCAGTGCTCAGGGGGGGGACAGGGCTCGAGATACGCAGTATTTT. The encoded protein is CSAQGGDRARDTQYF.

The chain recombines TRBV7-9 with TRBJ2-5; D uncertain. The CDR3 covers 12 residues. Trimming removed 4 bases from V and 5 bases from J, with 8 bases in between. Germline V gene lookup returns CDR1 SEHNR and CDR2 FQNEAQ (reference sequence). CDR3 protein: CASSYTLETQYF. The CDR3 bases are TGTGCCAGCAGCTATACCTTGGAGACCCAGTACTTC.

This clonotype was seen a few times. This chain links TRBV19 with TRBJ2-1; D is unclear. The V and J ends lost 7 bases and 0 bases respectively, with 13 bases between them. This CDR3 comprises 15 residues. Germline CDR1 and CDR2: LNHDA and SQIVND (reference sequence). The CDR3 region is CASTMTPSSYNEQFF. DNA of the CDR3: TGTGCCAGTACGATGACTCCCAGCTCCTACAATGAGCAGTTCTTC.

The V gene is TRBV19, the J gene TRBJ1-1; no definite D call. V was shortened by 8 bases and J by 2 bases, with 9 bases between the two germline ends. There are 12 residues in the CDR3. Looked up from germline, CDR1 is LNHDA and CDR2 is SQIVND (reference sequence). CDR3: CASGSYNTEAFF. CDR3 nucleotide sequence: TGTGCCAGTGGGAGTTATAACACTGAAGCTTTCTTT.

This clonotype has ten or more counts. CDR3 in amino acids: CAIAATGTSGSRQFF. The DNA for the CDR3 is TGTGCCATCGCTGCTACCGGGACTAGCGGGAGTCGGCAGTTCTTC. The chain couples TRBV10-3 to TRBJ2-1, with 14 bases fitting TRBD2. V shed 8 bases and J 12 bases; nucleotides not matched to a gene: 12. The germline V gene encodes CDR1 ENHRY and CDR2 SYGVKD. The CDR3 spans 15 residues.

This clonotype has only a few counts. This chain uses TRBV10-3 with TRBJ2-3; D unclear. Germline CDR1 ENHRY, CDR2 SYGVKD. This CDR3 region has 14 residues. The V end lost 1 base, the J end lost 1 base, and 6 bases lay between the germline ends. For the CDR3, the DNA is TGTGCCATCAGTGAGTTGGGCGGCACAGATACGCAGTATTTT. Protein product: CAISELGGTDTQYF.

The genes are TRBV6-1 and TRBJ2-7; a possible D gene is TRBD2 (5 bases). V was clipped by 5 bases and J by 5 bases, with 10 bases between them. The CDR3 spans 12 residues. CDR1 and CDR2 (germline): MNHNS, SASEGT. Written as DNA, the CDR3 is TGTGCCAGCAGTTCCGGGATCCACGAGCAGTACTTC. This gives the protein CASSSGIHEQYF.

Turning to this clonotype: This sequence may be a read error, since a much larger clone differs from it by one base. This chain connects TRBV7-6 to TRBJ2-7, with unresolved D. There are 17 residues in the CDR3. In germline, CDR1 is SGHVS, CDR2 FNYEAQ. The CDR3 reads CASRLNPFKLGSYEQYF. CDR3 nucleotide sequence: TGTGCCAGCCGCTTAAATCCCTTTAAACTCGGCTCCTACGAGCAGTACTTC.